This is a list of T cell receptor beta chains from one sample in a study of T cell repertoires in cytomegalovirus infection. TCRdb re-called the reads with MiXCR, one entry per CDR3 protein. Of fewer than 550,000 distinct CDR3 sequences in the sample, around 11% were seen once. The specimen sequenced was PBMCs. Receptors originate from a human donor in good health (CMV status not recorded). Some clones in this sample may be carry-over from other donors' samples. The CDR3 runs from the conserved cysteine through the conserved F or W. The D gene is left open where the match is weak. The size field is filled for only some rows; it gives once, few, many or a size class.

J gene	D gene	V gene	clone size	CDR3 DNA	CDR3 protein
TRBJ1-4	.	TRBV7-9	many	TGTGCCAGCAGACGACAGCAAGATAATGAAAAACTGTTTTTT	CASRRQQDNEKLFF
TRBJ2-3	TRBD2	TRBV4-2	many	TGTGCCAGCAGCCATCTCCCGGGACTAGCGGGAGGGGTCTACCAGACGCAGTATTTT	CASSHLPGLAGGVYQTQYF
TRBJ1-2	.	TRBV27	.	TGTGCCAGCAGTTTAAGAAGTGCTAACTATGGCTACACCTTC	CASSLRSANYGYTF
TRBJ2-7	TRBD2	TRBV28	many	TGTGCCAGCAGTTTCGTAGCGGGAACCGACGAGCAGTACTTC	CASSFVAGTDEQYF
TRBJ1-2	.	TRBV11-2	.	TGTGCCAGCAGCCATGGGGTTGGCTACACCTTC	CASSHGVGYTF
TRBJ2-7	TRBD2	TRBV5-4	many	TGTGCCAGCAGCTTGGGGACTAGCGGGAGCGAGCAGTACTTC	CASSLGTSGSEQYF
TRBJ2-1	TRBD2	TRBV30	few	TGTGCCTGGACGAGCGGGAGAATCAGCAATGAGCAGTTCTTC	CAWTSGRISNEQFF
TRBJ2-7	TRBD2	TRBV7-2	many	TGTGCCAGCAGCCTACTGACTAGCACGGTCTACGAGCAGTACTTC	CASSLLTSTVYEQYF
TRBJ2-7	.	TRBV7-9	many	TGTGCCAGCAGCCCCCCCGGTGGCGACGAGCAGTACTTC	CASSPPGGDEQYF
TRBJ1-2	.	TRBV5-1	once	TGCGCCAACAGCTCAACAGGGTATGGCTACACCTTC	CANSSTGYGYTF
TRBJ2-7	.	TRBV7-8	many	TGTGCCAGCAGCCAGACCCGGGACGGAGGGTTCTACGAGCAGTACTTC	CASSQTRDGGFYEQYF
TRBJ2-2	.	TRBV6-5	many	TGTGCCAGCAGTTACTCTCGGAGCTTCACCGGGGAGCTGTTTTTT	CASSYSRSFTGELFF
TRBJ2-1	TRBD1	TRBV12-3/TRBV12-4	many	TGTGCCAGCAGTTTTCTTGGGACAGGGATTACTTTTCACAATGAGCAGTTCTTC	CASSFLGTGITFHNEQFF
TRBJ2-1	TRBD2	TRBV6-6	many	TGTGCCAGCAGTTACGCCGCGGGAGGGGGACCCTACAATGAGCAGTTCTTC	CASSYAAGGGPYNEQFF
TRBJ2-2	TRBD2	TRBV19	many	TGTGCCAGTAGTGACCCTGGACTAGCGGGAGGGCCGGGAACCGGGGAGCTGTTTTTT	CASSDPGLAGGPGTGELFF
TRBJ1-2	TRBD1	TRBV28	few	TGTGCCAGCAGCCAGCTTGACAGGGAAGGCTACACCTTC	CASSQLDREGYTF
TRBJ2-7	.	TRBV12-3/TRBV12-4	many	TGTGCCAGCAGTTTTAGTGTGATAGCTGACGCGTCCTCCTACGAGCAGTACTTC	CASSFSVIADASSYEQYF
TRBJ1-6	TRBD1	TRBV12-3/TRBV12-4	many	TGTGCCAGCAGTCCGGGACAGTATAATTCACCCCTCCACTTT	CASSPGQYNSPLHF
TRBJ1-1	.	TRBV29-1	few	TGCAGCGTTTTTCAGGGACCGAACACTGAAGCTTTCTTT	CSVFQGPNTEAFF
TRBJ2-1	TRBD2	TRBV7-9	many	TGTGCCAGCAGCTCGGGGGGGACTAGCGGTTACAATGAGCAGTTCTTC	CASSSGGTSGYNEQFF
TRBJ1-5	.	TRBV20-1	many	TGCAGTGCTAGAGATTTCGGGGACGGCAATCAGCCCCAGCATTTT	CSARDFGDGNQPQHF
TRBJ2-1	.	TRBV5-5	many	TGTGCCAGCATTACCCCCGGTCAGGGCTCCTACAATGAGCAGTTCTTC	CASITPGQGSYNEQFF
TRBJ2-1	TRBD2	TRBV5-1	many	TGCGCCAGCAGCTTGGCCGCAGTTACTAGCGGGAGCGTCGATGAGCAGTTCTTC	CASSLAAVTSGSVDEQFF
TRBJ2-2	.	TRBV6-2/TRBV6-3	many	TGTGCCAGCAGTACAATAGCCGGGGAGCTGTTTTTT	CASSTIAGELFF
TRBJ2-2	TRBD2	TRBV6-1	many	TGTGCCAGCCGGGGAGCGGGGGTGAACACCGGGGAGCTGTTTTTT	CASRGAGVNTGELFF
TRBJ2-2	.	TRBV27	.	TGTGCCAGCAGTTTGGAACAGATCACCGGGGAGCTGTTTTTT	CASSLEQITGELFF
TRBJ1-3	TRBD1	TRBV6-6	many	TGTGCCAGCAGCCCCCAGGCAGGGGGCCGGGACACCATATATTTT	CASSPQAGGRDTIYF
TRBJ1-2	.	TRBV7-9	few	TGTGCCAGCAACCTCTTGCGTGGGGCAGGCCGAGGCTACACCTTC	CASNLLRGAGRGYTF
TRBJ1-1	.	TRBV3-1	many	TGTGCCAGCAGCCAAGCCTTCAGGCCGAACACTGAAGCTTTCTTT	CASSQAFRPNTEAFF
TRBJ1-5	TRBD1	TRBV15	many	TGTGCCACCAGCAGGGCCGACAGGGCTCAGCCCCAGCATTTT	CATSRADRAQPQHF
TRBJ1-2	.	TRBV18	few	TGTGCCAGCTCACCACCTCAGGAATATGGCTACACCTTC	CASSPPQEYGYTF
TRBJ2-3	.	TRBV28	many	TGTGCCAGCAGTTTATGGGGCCCCGCGGCAGGGTATACGCAGTATTTT	CASSLWGPAAGYTQYF
TRBJ2-7	.	TRBV6-6	few	TGTGCCAGCAGTTGGCAGGGTAGCAACGAGCAGTACTTC	CASSWQGSNEQYF
TRBJ2-7	TRBD2	TRBV11-2	many	TGTGCCAGCAGCCCCGGGAGGGCGTACGAGCAGTACTTC	CASSPGRAYEQYF
TRBJ1-6	.	TRBV7-9	.	TGTGCCAGCAGCTTAGCGGATAGACCCCTCCACTTT	CASSLADRPLHF
TRBJ1-2	.	TRBV18	.	TGTGCCAGCTCACCCGCCCCCGCACAGAACCTTAACACCTTC	CASSPAPAQNLNTF
TRBJ1-2	TRBD1	TRBV12-3/TRBV12-4	many	TGTGCCAGCACCGTTTCCGCGTGGGACAGGGGTGGTGGCTACACCTTC	CASTVSAWDRGGGYTF
TRBJ2-2	.	TRBV20-1	.	TGCAGTGTGAGGACGGGGAACACCGGGGAGCTGTTTTTT	CSVRTGNTGELFF
TRBJ1-2	TRBD1	TRBV6-1	many	TGTGCCAGCAACTTACAGGGGGCCGAGAATGGCTACACCTTC	CASNLQGAENGYTF
TRBJ2-7	.	TRBV28	many	TGTGCCAGCGAGGGGGTATCGGGGGGCCAGGGGGGCTACGAGCAGTACTTC	CASEGVSGGQGGYEQYF
TRBJ2-5	.	TRBV14	many	TGTGCCAGCAGCCAAGGACCCCAAGAGACCCAGTACTTC	CASSQGPQETQYF
TRBJ2-1	TRBD2	TRBV7-2	many	TGTGCCAGCAGTTTACCCCCCAAGCGGGGGCTTTACAATGAGCAGTTCTTC	CASSLPPKRGLYNEQFF
TRBJ2-3	.	TRBV20-1	.	TGCAGTGCTAGGGCAGACACAGATACGCAGTATTTT	CSARADTDTQYF
TRBJ2-7	TRBD1	TRBV29-1	many	TGCAGCGTGGGGGGACAGGGCTCCGAGCAGTACTTC	CSVGGQGSEQYF
TRBJ1-1	.	TRBV10-3	many	TGTGCCATCAGTGAGCGAGGCACTGAAGCTTTCTTT	CAISERGTEAFF
TRBJ2-1	TRBD2	TRBV6-4	.	TGTGCCAGCAGTGCGGGCATAGCGGGAGGAGGGAATGAGCAGTTCTTC	CASSAGIAGGGNEQFF
TRBJ2-7	TRBD2	TRBV30	many	TGTGCCTGGACCATATCGCTTATCTGGGAGACTAGCGGGTCCCACGAGCAGTACTTC	CAWTISLIWETSGSHEQYF
TRBJ2-2	.	TRBV29-1	.	TGCAGCGTTGGTGGGCGGAGGGACACCGGGGAGCTGTTTTTT	CSVGGRRDTGELFF
TRBJ1-5	.	TRBV30	.	TGTGCCTGGAGTGTACGGGGCAGGGACAATCAGCCCCAGCATTTT	CAWSVRGRDNQPQHF
TRBJ2-7	.	TRBV14	.	TGTGCCAGCAGCAAGGTCGGTAGGGGCTTCTACGAGCAGTACTTC	CASSKVGRGFYEQYF
TRBJ2-7	.	TRBV24-1	many	TGTGCCACCAGCCCTGCTGGGGAGGAGTACGAGCAGTACTTC	CATSPAGEEYEQYF
TRBJ2-4	.	TRBV6-6	.	TGTGCCAGCAGCCAGCTCGTCGTAGCCAAAAACATTCAGTACTTC	CASSQLVVAKNIQYF
TRBJ1-2	.	TRBV7-9	many	TGTGCCAGCAGCGAGACAGTTGCTAACTATGGCTACACCTTC	CASSETVANYGYTF